Listed below are T cell receptor beta chains from one sample, sequenced in a study of cytomegalovirus exposure and HLA in healthy donors. The method was immunoSEQ multiplex PCR; TCRdb's version includes in-frame clones alone and lacks a portion of them. The repertoire includes around 170,000 clones, over 75% of them detected once, and 3.8% sits in the top ten. The sequencing input was PBMCs. All receptors come from a man in his fifties or sixties in good health and CMV-seronegative. CDR3s include the opening cysteine and the closing phenylalanine or tryptophan. D genes are given only for firm matches. The listing skips clone size in some rows; elsewhere it reads once, few, many or a size class.

TRBV27	NA	TRBJ1-1	16	few	TGTGCCAGCAGTTTACGCCGGGGAGCGCGAGACACTGAAGCTTTCTTT	CASSLRRGARDTEAFF
TRBV27	NA	TRBJ1-6	14	NA	TGTGCCAGCAGCCAAAACAGGGATAATTCACCCCTCCACTTT	CASSQNRDNSPLHF
TRBV28	NA	TRBJ1-4	14	NA	TGTGCCAGCAGTGTACACCGAACGAATGAAAAACTGTTTTTT	CASSVHRTNEKLFF
TRBV19	TRBD2	TRBJ2-7	15	NA	TGTGCCAGTAGTGTCGCTAGCGGGGGGTTCTACGAGCAGTACTTC	CASSVASGGFYEQYF
TRBV5-1	TRBD1	TRBJ2-1	15	NA	TGCGCCAGCAGCTTGAGTTTAGGGGGCCCGCATGAGCAGTTCTTC	CASSLSLGGPHEQFF
TRBV9	NA	TRBJ2-7	15	NA	TGTGCCAGCAGCCCTAAACCTGGACAGACCTACGAGCAGTACTTC	CASSPKPGQTYEQYF
TRBV10-3	NA	TRBJ2-2	14	NA	TGTGCCATTAGTCCCAGGGGAGAGACCGGGGAGCTGTTTTTT	CAISPRGETGELFF
TRBV12-5	NA	TRBJ2-1	17	NA	TGTGCTAGTGGTTTGGCGGGAGCAAACTTCACCTACAATGAGCAGTTCTTC	CASGLAGANFTYNEQFF
TRBV4-1	TRBD1	TRBJ2-7	14	few	TGCGCCAGCAGTAAAGACAGGGAAGCCTACGAGCAGTACTTC	CASSKDREAYEQYF
TRBV9	TRBD2	TRBJ2-5	17	NA	TGTGCCAGCAGCGGAGACCTGGGGGCGGGGGGCGGAGAGACCCAGTACTTC	CASSGDLGAGGGETQYF
TRBV15	NA	TRBJ2-7	16	NA	TGTGCCACCAGCAGTTTGGCGACGGACACAGTCTACGAGCAGTACTTC	CATSSLATDTVYEQYF
TRBV7-9	NA	TRBJ2-1	12	NA	TGTTCCAGCACCCGAGGAGGGACCGAGCAGTTCTTC	CSSTRGGTEQFF
TRBV6-1	NA	TRBJ2-5	14	NA	TGTGCCAGCAATCGGGGGGCCCGCCAAGAGACCCAGTACTTC	CASNRGARQETQYF
TRBV19	NA	TRBJ2-1	13	NA	TGTGCCAGTAGCCCCCCTAGCTACAATGAGCAGTTCTTC	CASSPPSYNEQFF
TRBV30	NA	TRBJ1-1	13	once	TGTGCCTGGAGTGCTGGGGGCGACACTGAAGCTTTCTTT	CAWSAGGDTEAFF
TRBV25-1	TRBD2	TRBJ2-1	14	NA	TGTGCCAGCAGTGAGAGCGGGGTCTACAATGAGCAGTTCTTC	CASSESGVYNEQFF
TRBV7-6	TRBD2	TRBJ2-7	15	NA	TGTGCCAGCAGCTCTGGACTAGCGGGGGATTACGAGCAGTACTTC	CASSSGLAGDYEQYF
TRBV7-9	NA	TRBJ1-3	17	NA	TGTGCCAGCAGCCGCTGGGGAGGGGAAGGGCTTCGAAACACCATATATTTT	CASSRWGGEGLRNTIYF
TRBV9	NA	TRBJ2-3	14	NA	TGTGCCAGCAGCGTTCAGGGGACAATAGATACGCAGTATTTT	CASSVQGTIDTQYF
TRBV6-9	NA	TRBJ2-7	14	NA	TGTGCCAGCAGTTATTTCTCGTACCCGTACGAGCAGTACTTC	CASSYFSYPYEQYF
TRBV13	TRBD1	TRBJ2-6	15	NA	TGTGCCAGCAAAGGGACAGTCTCTGGGGCCAACGTCCTGACTTTC	CASKGTVSGANVLTF
TRBV18	NA	TRBJ2-1	17	once	TGTGCCAGCTCACCACCCTCGGCAGGGTCGGATGGCAATGAGCAGTTCTTC	CASSPPSAGSDGNEQFF
TRBV5-1	NA	TRBJ2-3	13	NA	TGCGCCAGCAGCCTTAATCGGGGAGATACGCAGTATTTT	CASSLNRGDTQYF
TRBV10-3	NA	TRBJ2-3	13	NA	TGTGCCATCAGTGGGCAGGGAACAGATACGCAGTATTTT	CAISGQGTDTQYF
TRBV28	TRBD1	TRBJ2-7	13	once	TGTGCCAGCAGCCTCCGGACAGGGTACGAGCAGTACTTC	CASSLRTGYEQYF
TRBV7-3	NA	TRBJ2-2	14	NA	TGTGCCAGCAGCTTCCTTAAAACAACCGGGGAGCTGTTTTTT	CASSFLKTTGELFF